The 28 T cell receptor beta chains below all came from one sample that was sequenced in a study of regulatory T cells in long-lasting Graves disease. Time point described: newly diagnosed GD, antithyroid drugs for less than 3 months. From RNA extracted from PBMCs, the TCR library was made. Assembly of TCR beta libraries relied on iRepertoire HTBI primers together with Arm-PCR of CDR3 regions. TCRdb independently ran MiXCR on the multiplex PCR reads; one entry per CDR3 protein. Among 550,000 or so distinct CDR3 sequences, 12% were seen once, and the ten largest hold 8% to 10%. The same specimen was also included in a second study, on T cells in Graves' hyperthyroidism and ophthalmopathy.

Specimen: peripheral blood mononuclear cells (PBMCs), collected at new diagnosis, from a patient treated with antithyroid drugs. The origin of the receptors is a woman aged 25 to 39 with Graves disease.

The genes are TRBV2 and TRBJ1-5; unclear D gene. The CDR3 runs to 13 residues. Germline-derived CDR1 and CDR2 are SNHLY and FYNNEI. V shed 3 bases and J shed 5 bases, with 8 bases lying between them. This CDR3 reads CASSEGFHQPQHF. CDR3 nucleotides: TGTGCCAGCAGTGAGGGGTTCCATCAGCCCCAGCATTTT.

This clonotype was picked up many times. CDR3 protein: CASSFPLGTSGSWEQYF. The CDR3 DNA reads TGTGCCAGCAGTTTTCCCCTCGGGACTAGCGGGAGCTGGGAGCAGTACTTC. The rearrangement joins TRBV28 to TRBJ2-7; TRBD2 agrees at 14 bases. Looked up from germline, CDR1 is MDHEN and CDR2 is SYDVKM. J gave up 7 bases and V 3 bases, and 11 bases lay outside the gene matches. There are 17 residues in the CDR3.

This clonotype was observed many times. The rearrangement links TRBV27 to TRBJ1-1, with D tentatively TRBD1 (5 bases). The CDR3 sequence is 14 residues long. V was pared by 0 bases and J by 6 bases, with 11 bases between. CDR1 is MNHEY, CDR2 SMNVEV, per germline (reference sequence). The CDR3 sequence is CASSLSRAGSEAFF. CDR3 bases: TGTGCCAGCAGTTTATCGAGGGCAGGGTCTGAAGCTTTCTTT.

This clonotype was detected ten times or more. This chain connects TRBV28 to TRBJ2-7; D perhaps matches TRBD1 (6 bases). CDR1 is MDHEN, CDR2 SYDVKM, per germline. The CDR3 has 13 residues. The V gene lost 8 bases and the J gene lost 0 bases, with 11 bases spanning the gap. As DNA, the CDR3 is TGTGCCAGCGGAGCGACAGGCTCCTACGAGCAGTACTTC. It translates to CASGATGSYEQYF.

This clonotype was seen repeatedly, ten times or more. One end of the junction is discordant with germline, which a read error may explain. The chain recombines TRBV2 with TRBJ1-6, with D unresolved. Germline V gene sequence: CDR1 SNHLY, CDR2 FYNNEI. The CDR3 spans 19 residues. CDR3 amino acids: CASAGYQTHPSGYSSPLHF. CDR3 sequence (DNA): TGTGCCAGCGCTGGGTACCAAACTCATCCCTCAGGCTATAGTTCACCCCTCCACTTT.

This clonotype was seen at least ten times. This sequence joins TRBV11-3 and TRBJ1-2; D not certain. CDR3 size: 14 residues. Trimming left V 1 base short and J 1 base short, with 7 bases between. The germline CDR1 and CDR2 sequences are SGHNT and YENEEA. CDR3 region: CASSLGSFNYGYTF. CDR3 nucleotides: TGTGCCAGCAGCTTAGGCTCCTTTAACTATGGCTACACCTTC.

This clonotype was observed many times. V usage is TRBV25-1 and J usage is TRBJ1-1, with 9 bases matching TRBD1. The CDR3 sequence is 15 residues long. From germline, CDR1 is MGHDK and CDR2 SYGVNS. After removal of 3 bases from V and 2 bases from J, the junction contained 4 bases not matched to a gene. The CDR3 loop reads CASSEDRGFNTEAFF. CDR3 sequence (DNA): TGTGCCAGCAGTGAGGACAGGGGATTTAACACTGAAGCTTTCTTT. Complete variable domain (other parts from reference TRBV25-1 and TRBJ1-1): EADIYQTPRYLVIGTGKKITLECSQTMGHDKMYWYQQDPGMELHLIHYSYGVNSTEKGDLSSESTVSRIRTEHFPLTLESARPSHTSQYLCASSEDRGFNTEAFFGQGTRLTVV.

This clonotype has just a few counts. V and J are TRBV11-2 and TRBJ2-1; the D gene could be TRBD1 or TRBD2 (5 bases each). The end of the DNA aligns better with TRBJ2-5, so the J call may be wrong. The CDR3 is 17 amino acids. Germline V gives CDR1 SGHAT, CDR2 FQNNGV. The CDR3 loop reads CASSLIRVWGNQETQYF. The CDR3 DNA sequence: TGTGCCAGCAGCTTAATCCGAGTTTGGGGGAACCAAGAGACCCAGTACTTC.

This clonotype was recorded a few times. This sequence joins TRBV7-9 and TRBJ2-1; 9 bases align to TRBD2. This CDR3 has 18 residues. After removal of 2 bases from V and 4 bases from J, the junction contained 12 bases not matched to a gene. CDR1 SEHNR and CDR2 FQNEAQ come from the germline V gene (reference sequence). In DNA, the CDR3 is TGTGCCAGCAGCTTATCCCCCCGGGGAGCGGGAGGATACAATGAGCAGTTCTTC. Amino acid sequence: CASSLSPRGAGGYNEQFF.

This clonotype was counted at least ten times. The chain is built from TRBV20-1 and TRBJ2-5, with 10 bases identical to TRBD2. After removal of 2 bases from V and 2 bases from J, the junction contained 5 bases not matched to a gene. Germline V gives CDR1 DFQATT, CDR2 SNEGSKA (reference sequence). This CDR3 is built from 15 residues. This CDR3 reads CSARLGLAPQETQYF. The CDR3 nucleotides are TGCAGTGCTAGATTGGGACTAGCGCCACAAGAGACCCAGTACTTC.

The rearrangement uses TRBV6-1 and TRBJ2-2; D unresolved. V was clipped by 6 bases and J by 10 bases, with 15 bases between them. The CDR3 has 13 amino acids. Germline V gives CDR1 MNHNS, CDR2 SASEGT. The CDR3 DNA sequence: TGTGCCAGCAGCCTCGTCACCTTTAAGGAGCTGTTTTTT. Protein: CASSLVTFKELFF.

This clonotype was counted at least ten times. The rearrangement links TRBV6-5 to TRBJ2-1; TRBD1 matches at 7 bases. This CDR3 is built from 15 residues. V trimming: 0 bases; J trimming: 5 bases; junction bases outside the gene matches: 4. The germline CDR1 and CDR2 sequences are MNHEY and SVGAGI. CDR3: CASSYSYGQDNEQFF. In nucleotides, the CDR3 is TGTGCCAGCAGTTACTCCTATGGACAGGACAATGAGCAGTTCTTC.

This clonotype came up many times. V gene TRBV7-8 combines with J gene TRBJ1-2, with D perhaps TRBD1 (6 bases). Germline lookup yields CDR1 SGHVS and CDR2 FQNEAQ. V lost 5 bases and J 4 bases, leaving 17 bases between the germline ends. The CDR3 is 15 amino acids. The CDR3 region has the DNA TGTGCCAGCAGCCACCTCGATGGGGGCTCCTATGGCTACACCTTC. It codes for CASSHLDGGSYGYTF. The whole variable domain, remainder taken from reference TRBV7-8 and TRBJ1-2, is GAGVSQSPRYKVAKRGQDVALRCDPISGHVSLFWYQQALGQGPEFLTYFQNEAQLDKSGLPSDRFFAERPEGSVSTLKIQRTQQEDSAVYLCASSHLDGGSYGYTFGSGTRLTVV.

This clonotype occurred a few times. The chain links TRBV5-1 to TRBJ2-6; 9 positions match TRBD1. Germline CDR1 reads SGHRS; CDR2 reads YFSETQ. V lost 2 bases to trimming and J lost 3 bases; unmatched junction nucleotides: 9. There are 18 residues in the CDR3. The CDR3 sequence is CASSFGTGRTSGANVLTF. The CDR3 DNA sequence: TGCGCCAGCAGCTTCGGGACAGGGCGGACGAGTGGGGCCAACGTCCTGACTTTC.

The gene calls are TRBV5-1 and TRBJ1-1; 11 nucleotides line up with TRBD1. The CDR3 covers 15 residues. Germline trimming cut 4 bases from V and 5 bases from J; bases unmatched to any gene: 7. CDR1 and CDR2 from the germline V gene are SGHRS and YFSETQ. CDR3 protein: CASSPGTGGDTEAFF. The DNA of the CDR3 is TGCGCCAGCAGCCCTGGGACAGGGGGGGATACTGAAGCTTTCTTT. The full variable domain, with the rest looked up from reference TRBV5-1 and TRBJ1-1, is KAGVTQTPRYLIKTRGQQVTLSCSPISGHRSVSWYQQTPGQGLQFLFEYFSETQRNKGNFPGRFSGRQFSNSRSEMNVSTLELGDSALYLCASSPGTGGDTEAFFGQGTRLTVV.

This clonotype appeared many times. V is TRBV6-5 and J is TRBJ1-2; possibly TRBD1 for D (6 bases). Germline CDR1 and CDR2: MNHEY and SVGAGI. V dropped 3 bases and J dropped 0 bases, with 14 bases sitting between them. CDR3 length equals 16 residues. In DNA form, the CDR3 reads TGTGCCAGCAGTTATCAGGGGCCGGTGGCTAACTATGGCTACACCTTC. Its translation: CASSYQGPVANYGYTF.

In its sample, this clonotype was seen many times. The chain has TRBV20-1 and TRBJ2-1, with TRBD2 matching over 7 bases. The CDR3 totals 15 residues. Germline lookup yields CDR1 DFQATT and CDR2 SNEGSKA (reference sequence). The J segment lost 4 bases and the V segment lost 1 base, leaving 7 bases of the junction unmatched. The CDR3 sequence is CSARGLAEIYNEQFF. CDR3 nucleotides: TGCAGTGCTAGAGGGCTAGCGGAGATATACAATGAGCAGTTCTTC.

In this sample, this clonotype turned up many times. V and J are TRBV2 and TRBJ2-1; the match to TRBD1 covers 7 bases. CDR1 SNHLY and CDR2 FYNNEI come from the germline V gene. The CDR3 runs to 16 residues. Trimming took 6 bases from V and 5 from J; bases not matched to a gene: 13. The DNA for the CDR3 is TGTGCCAGCAGAATCGCCCGGGACAGAGAGAACAATGAGCAGTTCTTC. It specifies CASRIARDRENNEQFF.

This clonotype was recorded at least ten times. The chain joins TRBV29-1 to TRBJ2-5; TRBD2 matches at 10 bases. CDR1 is SQVTM and CDR2 is ANQGSEA in the germline V gene. Losses at the gene ends were 5 bases for V and 5 bases for J; bases not matched to a gene: 11. The CDR3 extends over 15 amino acids. CDR3 loop: CSVRTSGKGLETQYF. CDR3 DNA: TGCAGCGTTAGAACTAGCGGGAAGGGTTTGGAGACCCAGTACTTC.

In this sample, this clonotype turned up a few times. A much larger clone is a single base away; this may be a read error. The chain links TRBV3-1 to TRBJ1-2; TRBD1 matches at 9 bases. Per germline, CDR1 LGHDT and CDR2 YNNKEL (reference sequence). The CDR3 has 15 residues. CDR3 loop: CASSRGQGWNYGHTF. Written as DNA, the CDR3 is TGTGCCAGCAGCCGCGGACAGGGGTGGAACTATGGCCACACCTTC.

This clonotype was seen repeatedly, ten times or more. The genes are TRBV3-1 and TRBJ2-1; D remains ambiguous. Per the germline V gene, CDR1 is LGHDT and CDR2 is YNNKEL (reference sequence). This CDR3 is 13 amino acids long. V was trimmed by 6 bases and J by 8 bases, leaving 14 bases between them. Here the CDR3 DNA reads TGTGCCAGCAGGTCTAGTAAAAGCTATGAGCAGTTCTTC. Translation gives CASRSSKSYEQFF.

V gene TRBV6-2 or TRBV6-3 combines with J gene TRBJ1-6; D gene ambiguous. V dropped 2 bases and J dropped 11 bases, with 10 bases sitting between them. CDR3 length equals 13 residues. Germline assignment: CDR1 MNHEY and CDR2 SVGEGT. As DNA, the CDR3 is TGTGCCAGCAGTTACGATGTTATGGCACCCCTCCACTTT. This translates into CASSYDVMAPLHF.

This clonotype was recorded many times. The J gene is TRBJ2-3, the V gene TRBV5-1; 13 bases fit TRBD2. Trimming removed 4 bases from V and 4 bases from J; junction bases left unmatched: 3. The CDR3 has 15 amino acids. Per the germline V gene, CDR1 is SGHRS and CDR2 is YFSETQ. The CDR3 bases are TGCGCCAGCAGCCGCGGACTAGCGGGAGCAGATACGCAGTATTTT. Its translation: CASSRGLAGADTQYF.

This clonotype was detected a few times. This chain joins TRBV7-2 and TRBJ2-1; 8 bases match TRBD2. Germline assignment: CDR1 SGHTA and CDR2 FQGNSA. This CDR3 contains 17 residues. The trim removed 5 bases at V and 9 bases at J, leaving 18 bases unmatched. The CDR3 nucleotides are TGTGCCAGCAGCCGTTTGGGCGGGACTAGGGTTTTTGGTGAGCAGTTCTTC. This codes for CASSRLGGTRVFGEQFF.

V and J are TRBV20-1 and TRBJ2-2; D is perhaps TRBD1 (6 bases). Per germline, CDR1 DFQATT and CDR2 SNEGSKA (reference sequence). V lost 2 bases and J 6 bases, leaving 13 bases between the germline ends. The CDR3 is 14 residues long. The CDR3 loop is CSARPRGGSGELFF. CDR3 DNA: TGCAGTGCTAGACCGAGAGGGGGATCCGGGGAGCTGTTTTTT.

The chain links TRBV19 to TRBJ2-7, with TRBD2 identical over 7 bases. Germline values: CDR1 LNHDA, CDR2 SQIVND (reference sequence). The CDR3 covers 15 residues. Unmatched junction bases numbered 3, after V lost 1 base and J lost 0 bases. This CDR3 is CASSIVSGGSYEQYF. The DNA of the CDR3 is TGTGCCAGTAGTATAGTCTCGGGGGGCTCCTACGAGCAGTACTTC.

This clonotype has ten or more counts. The chain joins TRBV24-1 to TRBJ2-5, with D possibly matching TRBD1 (6 bases). This CDR3 is built from 15 residues. V lost 3 bases and J lost 2, with 12 bases in between. Germline V gene lookup returns CDR1 KGHDR and CDR2 SFDVKD. CDR3 loop: CATSDRLDRQETQYF. The CDR3 bases are TGTGCCACCAGTGATCGATTGGACAGACAAGAGACCCAGTACTTC.

The table lists this clonotype with many counts. The V call is TRBV11-2, the J call TRBJ2-3, with D perhaps TRBD1 (6 bases). Germline CDR1 and CDR2: SGHAT and FQNNGV. With 1 base removed from V and 4 bases from J, the gap between germline ends came to 12 bases. The CDR3 totals 15 residues. CDR3: CASSLGAGVPDTQYF. The CDR3 DNA sequence: TGTGCCAGCAGCTTAGGGGCAGGGGTTCCAGATACGCAGTATTTT.